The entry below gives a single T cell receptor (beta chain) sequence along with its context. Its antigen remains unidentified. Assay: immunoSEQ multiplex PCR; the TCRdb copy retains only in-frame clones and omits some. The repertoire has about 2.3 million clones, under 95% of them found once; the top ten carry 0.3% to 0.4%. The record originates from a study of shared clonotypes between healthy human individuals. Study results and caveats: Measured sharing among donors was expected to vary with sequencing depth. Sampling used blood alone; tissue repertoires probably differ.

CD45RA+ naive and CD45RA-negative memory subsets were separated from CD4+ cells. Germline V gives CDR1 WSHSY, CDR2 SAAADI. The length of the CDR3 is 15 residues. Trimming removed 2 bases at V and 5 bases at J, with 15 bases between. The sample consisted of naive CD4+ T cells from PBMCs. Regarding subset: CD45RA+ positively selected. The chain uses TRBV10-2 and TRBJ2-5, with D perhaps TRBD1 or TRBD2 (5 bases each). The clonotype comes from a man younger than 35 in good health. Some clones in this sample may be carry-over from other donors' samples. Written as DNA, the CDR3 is TGCGCCAGCAGTGAGAGGAGGCAGGGCAGCGAGACCCAGTACTTC. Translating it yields CASSERRQGSETQYF.